The clone carrying this TCR beta chain appeared many times. Amplification targeted TCR beta CDR3 regions from RNA transcripts. An initial round of RT-PCR targeting the TCR CDR3 relied on the HTBI primer set. In TCRdb, the multiplex PCR reads were re-called with MiXCR into one record per CDR3 protein. The sample lists a few hundred thousand distinct CDR3 sequences; roughly 15% were seen once. CDR3 length: 16 amino acids. V was trimmed by 4 bases and J by 5 bases, leaving 18 bases between them. Germline CDR1 reads MNHNS; CDR2 reads SASEGT. The data originate from a study of T cells in Graves' hyperthyroidism and ophthalmopathy. On the study more broadly: Peripheral blood was collected at initial diagnosis, before any treatment.

The receptor was isolated from a woman aged 18 to 35 with Graves' hyperthyroidism. V is TRBV6-1 and J is TRBJ2-1; D not certain. Sample: blood. CDR3 region: CASSGFFQAQDNEQFF. DNA of the CDR3: TGTGCCAGCAGTGGTTTTTTCCAGGCGCAGGACAATGAGCAGTTCTTC.